One and the same sample provided the 27 T cell receptor beta chains below, sequenced in a study of shared clonotypes between healthy human individuals. The method was immunoSEQ multiplex PCR; TCRdb's version includes in-frame clones alone and lacks a portion of them. The data hold millions of clones, with just under 95% observed a single time. Terminally differentiated effector memory CD45RA+ cells were left out of the naive CD8 fraction, which was CD45RO-negative and positively selected for CCR7. Sequencing input: naive CD8+ T cells sorted from blood. These receptors were taken from a man aged 18 to 29 in good health.

J is TRBJ2-7 and V is TRBV4-1, with D perhaps assigned TRBD1 or TRBD2 (6 bases each). The germline V and J ends were trimmed by 4 bases and 7 bases, with 17 bases remaining between them. CDR3 length: 14 amino acids. The germline V gene has CDR1 MGHRA and CDR2 YSYEKL. This CDR3 is CASSPGGQVLEQYF. CDR3 sequence (DNA): TGCGCCAGCAGCCCTGGGGGGCAGGTGTTGGAGCAGTACTTC.

This chain uses TRBV29-1 with TRBJ2-7; D is undetermined. V lost 6 bases and J 6 bases, leaving 12 bases between the germline ends. The CDR3 has 11 amino acids. In germline, CDR1 is SQVTM, CDR2 ANQGSEA. CDR3: CSVEVPPEQYF. As DNA, the CDR3 is TGCAGCGTCGAGGTCCCCCCCGAGCAGTACTTC.

The V call is TRBV19, the J call TRBJ1-5; no firm D call. This CDR3 spans 15 amino acids. Germline CDR1 and CDR2: LNHDA and SQIVND (reference sequence). Trimming took 6 bases from V and 2 from J, leaving 14 bases between them. The CDR3 nucleotides read TGTGCCAGTAGCTATTACCATGGGGGCAATCAGCCCCAGCATTTT. This encodes CASSYYHGGNQPQHF.

The V call is TRBV2, the J call TRBJ1-2; 7 nucleotides match TRBD1. This CDR3 spans 16 amino acids. J was trimmed by 3 bases and V by 5 bases; bases with no gene match: 12. CDR1 and CDR2 from the germline V gene are SNHLY and FYNNEI. CDR3 DNA: TGTGCCAGCAGTCGAGACGGGACAGTAGGTTACTATGGCTACACCTTC. Translated, it gives CASSRDGTVGYYGYTF.

This clone occurred once. The rearrangement joins TRBV7-9 to TRBJ1-3; D is undetermined. The ends were cut back, 5 bases at V and 0 bases at J, with 14 bases in the middle. The germline V gene has CDR1 SEHNR and CDR2 FQNEAQ (reference sequence). The CDR3 loop spans 16 amino acids. This CDR3 is CASSLLPWISGNTIYF. For the CDR3, the DNA is TGTGCCAGCAGCCTACTCCCGTGGATCTCTGGAAACACCATATATTTT.

This rearrangement joins TRBV19 to TRBJ2-4, with D possibly TRBD1 on 6 matching bases. Germline CDR1 and CDR2: LNHDA and SQIVND (reference sequence). V gave up 3 bases and J gave up 5 bases, with 14 bases separating them. The CDR3 runs 15 residues. CDR3 loop: CASSIFLGGQNIQYF. The CDR3 region has the DNA TGTGCCAGTAGTATTTTCTTAGGGGGACAAAACATTCAGTACTTC.

The J gene is TRBJ2-7, the V gene TRBV5-1; 10 nucleotides match TRBD1. The V and J ends lost 7 bases and 0 bases, in that order; junction bases with no gene match: 19. CDR3 length: 19 amino acids. Germline CDR1 and CDR2: SGHRS and YFSETQ. The CDR3 DNA reads as TGCGCCAGCGGGACAGGGGCTACTGACCTCGACGTTACCTCCTACGAGCAGTACTTC. It encodes CASGTGATDLDVTSYEQYF.

This chain joins TRBV6-6 and TRBJ2-5; D is perhaps TRBD2 (6 bases). V was trimmed by 3 bases and J by 5 bases, leaving 13 bases between them. The CDR3 spans 14 residues. Germline CDR1 reads MNHNY; CDR2 reads SVGAGI (reference sequence). The CDR3 DNA is TGTGCCAGCAGTTATATATCCCGGGGGGAGACCCAGTACTTC. It specifies CASSYISRGETQYF.

V and J are TRBV6-6 and TRBJ1-1; maybe TRBD1 (6 bases). Trimming took off 0 bases at V and 10 bases at J, with 12 bases between the two ends. Germline V lookup: CDR1 MNHNY, CDR2 SVGAGI (reference sequence). The CDR3 is 13 residues long. Here the CDR3 reads CASSYSPATGAFF. CDR3 nucleotide sequence: TGTGCCAGCAGTTACTCCCCGGCGACAGGAGCTTTCTTT.

V is TRBV6-1 and J is TRBJ1-2; tentative D call: TRBD1 (6 bases). This CDR3 comprises 13 residues. Per the germline V gene, CDR1 is MNHNS and CDR2 is SASEGT. V was trimmed by 2 bases and J by 4 bases, leaving 8 bases between them. Written as DNA, the CDR3 is TGTGCCAGCAGTGAATACAGGGCCTATGGCTACACCTTC. It encodes CASSEYRAYGYTF.

In nucleotides, the CDR3 is TGTGCCAGCAGTTCAATTGGACAAGCCTACGAGCAGTACTTC. Translation gives CASSSIGQAYEQYF. The chain recombines TRBV27 with TRBJ2-7; TRBD1 might be the D (5 bases). The length of the CDR3 is 14 residues. Germline values: CDR1 MNHEY, CDR2 SMNVEV (reference sequence). Trimming stripped 4 bases from V and 2 bases from J, with 12 bases between.

This chain uses TRBV5-6 with TRBJ2-7, with 11 nucleotides matching TRBD1. This CDR3 contains 16 residues. Germline assignment: CDR1 SGHDT and CDR2 YYEEEE. The V and J ends lost 4 bases and 1 base, in that order; junction bases with no gene match: 7. The CDR3 DNA reads TGTGCCAGCAGCGCGGACAGGGGGCCGGGATCCTACGAGCAGTACTTC. Its translation: CASSADRGPGSYEQYF.

The V and J genes are TRBV9 and TRBJ1-2, with a tentative D call TRBD1 (5 bases). Germline-derived CDR1 and CDR2 are SGDLS and YYNGEE. Trimming cost V 1 base and J 4 bases, with 14 bases left between them. The CDR3 runs 15 residues. As DNA, the CDR3 is TGTGCCAGCAGCGTATCGGGGGATGGTGGCTATGGCTACACCTTC. It encodes CASSVSGDGGYGYTF.

The V call is TRBV27, the J call TRBJ1-5; TRBD1 is a possible D gene (5 bases). Germline V gene sequence: CDR1 MNHEY, CDR2 SMNVEV (reference sequence). Trimming took off 5 bases at V and 4 bases at J, with 6 bases between the two ends. The CDR3 consists of 12 residues. DNA for the CDR3: TGTGCCAGCAGTGGGGCGAATCAGCCCCAGCATTTT. Its translation: CASSGANQPQHF.

This rearrangement joins TRBV30 to TRBJ1-5; D is unresolved. The V gene lost 1 base and the J gene lost 3 bases, with 10 bases spanning the gap. The CDR3 is made up of 14 amino acids. Per germline, CDR1 GTSNPN and CDR2 SVGIG (reference sequence). The CDR3 loop is CAWSGTVANQPQHF. The CDR3 DNA reads as TGTGCCTGGAGTGGAACAGTAGCCAATCAGCCCCAGCATTTT.

The chain is built from TRBV7-9 and TRBJ2-6; D gene uncertain. The CDR3 has 14 residues. Trimming took off 5 bases at V and 1 base at J, with 6 bases between the two ends. The germline V gene encodes CDR1 SEHNR and CDR2 FQNEAQ (reference sequence). CDR3 protein: CASSPLSGANVLTF. DNA for the CDR3: TGTGCCAGCAGCCCCTTATCTGGGGCCAACGTCCTGACTTTC.

This clone is a singleton in its sample. This chain joins TRBV7-9 and TRBJ2-3; D gene unclear. Germline loops: CDR1 SEHNR, CDR2 FQNEAQ (reference sequence). The CDR3 totals 13 residues. V was pared by 5 bases and J by 3 bases, with 9 bases between. CDR3 in DNA: TGTGCCAGCAGCGATTTCGAAACAGATACGCAGTATTTT. Encoded protein: CASSDFETDTQYF.

The rearrangement uses TRBV7-9 and TRBJ2-3; possible D gene TRBD2, 6 bases. This CDR3 spans 17 amino acids. CDR1 is SEHNR, CDR2 FQNEAQ, per germline (reference sequence). The ends were cut back, 5 bases at V and 2 bases at J, with 20 bases in the middle. The CDR3 DNA is TGTGCCAGCAGCCCAAGAGAGGTCGGCGGGAACACAGATACGCAGTATTTT. Encoded protein: CASSPREVGGNTDTQYF.

The J gene is TRBJ2-5, the V gene TRBV27; D is undetermined. This CDR3 has 13 residues. CDR1 and CDR2 (germline): MNHEY, SMNVEV (reference sequence). V lost 3 bases and J lost 5, with 10 bases in between. This chain's CDR3 is CASSLSGRETQYF. For the CDR3, the DNA is TGTGCCAGCAGTTTGTCTGGGCGGGAGACCCAGTACTTC.

The rearrangement links TRBV19 to TRBJ1-6; D possibly corresponds to TRBD1 (5 bases). The V end was cut by 1 base, the J end by 2 bases, with 9 bases between. CDR1 and CDR2 (germline): LNHDA, SQIVND (reference sequence). The CDR3 loop spans 16 amino acids. The CDR3 spells CASSIAGPAYNSPLHF. CDR3 DNA: TGTGCCAGTAGTATAGCGGGACCAGCCTATAATTCACCCCTCCACTTT.

The V call is TRBV4-2, the J call TRBJ2-7; maybe TRBD2 (6 bases). V lost 4 bases to trimming and J lost 2 bases, with 18 bases between them. CDR3 length equals 16 residues. Germline assignment: CDR1 LGHNA and CDR2 YNFKEQ. Here the CDR3 reads CASSPSGGARTYEQYF. The CDR3 DNA follows: TGTGCCAGCAGCCCTTCAGGAGGGGCTCGGACCTACGAGCAGTACTTC.

The rearrangement joins TRBV7-2 to TRBJ2-5, with 11 bases lining up with TRBD1. The CDR3 runs to 17 residues. Germline V lookup: CDR1 SGHTA, CDR2 FQGNSA. The junction had 13 bases not matched to a gene; V was cut back by 5 bases and J by 5 bases. CDR3 DNA sequence: TGTGCCAGCAGCACGGAAGGGGTTTGGGACAGGGGGGAGACCCAGTACTTC. It is translated as CASSTEGVWDRGETQYF.

Regarding this clone: In the same sample, other DNA sequences code for this CDR3. V and J are TRBV27 and TRBJ2-7; 12 positions agree with TRBD1. V dropped 5 bases and J dropped 2; count of bases not matched to a gene: 1. From germline, CDR1 is MNHEY and CDR2 SMNVEV (reference sequence). The CDR3 is 14 amino acids. The CDR3 DNA reads TGTGCCAGCAGTGGGACAGGGGGCGCCTACGAGCAGTACTTC. Translating it yields CASSGTGGAYEQYF.

This clone was detected only once. The V gene is TRBV9, the J gene TRBJ2-7; D might be TRBD1 (6 bases). The CDR3 has 14 amino acids. The V gene's germline CDR1 is SGDLS and CDR2 YYNGEE. V was clipped by 4 bases and J by 0 bases, with 11 bases between them. The CDR3 DNA is TGTGCCAGCAGCCAGGGGCTAGTCTCCTACGAGCAGTACTTC. This gives the protein CASSQGLVSYEQYF.

The V call is TRBV30, the J call TRBJ1-1; a weak D match, TRBD1 (5 bases). V was trimmed by 6 bases and J by 0 bases, leaving 17 bases between them. The CDR3 is made up of 15 amino acids. The germline V gene encodes CDR1 GTSNPN and CDR2 SVGIG (reference sequence). The CDR3 sequence: CACFNGAEMNTEAFF. The CDR3 nucleotides read TGTGCCTGTTTTAATGGGGCGGAAATGAACACTGAAGCTTTCTTT.

This clone was counted once. The identical CDR3 is also encoded by other nucleotide sequences in the sample. The chain couples TRBV7-9 to TRBJ2-7; 9 bases map to TRBD1. The V and J ends lost 6 bases and 4 bases, in that order; junction bases with no gene match: 7. The CDR3 has 14 amino acids. Germline CDR1 reads SEHNR; CDR2 reads FQNEAQ (reference sequence). The DNA of the CDR3 is TGTGCCAGCAGTCCCGCCGGACAGGGGTACGAGCAGTACTTC. Translating gives CASSPAGQGYEQYF.

V gene TRBV21-1 combines with J gene TRBJ2-4; no check of the table's D call, TRBD1, against the DNA was made. TRBV21-1 is termed a pseudogene. The CDR3 covers 16 residues. The CDR3 region has the DNA TGTGCCAGCAGCACGGACAGGCGGGACGCCAAAAACATTCAGTACTTC. This codes for CASSTDRRDAKNIQYF.